This TCR beta chain was recorded in a study of metastatic and nonmetastatic thyroid tumors. Study details: The authors compared repertoires across blood and tumor or nodule tissue from malignant and benign thyroid patients.

This clone appeared a few times. Its antigen is not known. V was shortened by 4 bases and J by 4 bases, with 10 bases between the two germline ends. The CDR3 is made up of 13 amino acids. The germline V gene encodes CDR1 MNHNS and CDR2 SASEGT. TCRdb recomputed clones from the PCR reads via MiXCR. The sample has fewer than 12,000 clones; around a quarter are singletons. Study-level results: For both blood and tumor, malignant thyroid tumors reportedly showed significantly higher TCR beta diversity than benign nodules did.

None of the patients had undergone any treatment ahead of thyroid surgery. V is TRBV6-1 and J is TRBJ1-2; tentatively, D is TRBD1 (6 bases). The TCR was taken from a female donor with papillary thyroid cancer or a benign thyroid nodule (not recorded which). Some clones in this sample may be carry-over from other donors' samples. The sequenced material came from tumor tissue. The chain's CDR3 is CASSAGHGYGYTF. The CDR3 region has the DNA TGTGCCAGCAGTGCGGGACACGGCTATGGCTACACCTTC.